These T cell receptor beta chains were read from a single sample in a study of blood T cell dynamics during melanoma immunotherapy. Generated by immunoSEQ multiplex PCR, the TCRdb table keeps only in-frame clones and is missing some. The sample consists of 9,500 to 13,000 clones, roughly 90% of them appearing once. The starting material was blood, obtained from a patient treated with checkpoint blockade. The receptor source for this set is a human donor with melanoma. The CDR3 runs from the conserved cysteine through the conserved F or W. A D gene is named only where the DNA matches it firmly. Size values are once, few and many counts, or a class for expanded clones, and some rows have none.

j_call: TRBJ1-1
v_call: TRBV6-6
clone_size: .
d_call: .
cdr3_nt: TGTGCCAGCAGTTACTCGATGGCGAACACTGAAGCTTTCTTT
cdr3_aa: CASSYSMANTEAFF

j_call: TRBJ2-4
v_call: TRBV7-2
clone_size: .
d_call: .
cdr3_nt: TGTGCCAGCAGCTTTAGCGGAAATGGCAAAAACATTCAGTACTTC
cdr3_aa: CASSFSGNGKNIQYF

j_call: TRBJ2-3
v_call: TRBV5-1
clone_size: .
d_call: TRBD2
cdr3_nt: TGCGCCAGCAGCTTGGCTAGCGGGATCGCAGATACGCAGTATTTT
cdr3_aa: CASSLASGIADTQYF

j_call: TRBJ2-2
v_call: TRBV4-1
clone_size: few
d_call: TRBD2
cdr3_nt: TGCGCCAGCAGCCAGTCCCCGGGCGGGGGGGACACCGGGGAGCTGTTTTTT
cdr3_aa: CASSQSPGGGDTGELFF

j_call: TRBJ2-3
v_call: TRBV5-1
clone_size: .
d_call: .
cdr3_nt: TGCGCCAGCAGCTTGTCAGTGTTGAGTACAGATACGCAGTATTTT
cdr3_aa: CASSLSVLSTDTQYF

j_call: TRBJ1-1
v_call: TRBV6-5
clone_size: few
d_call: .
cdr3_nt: TGTGCCAGCAGTTACTCGAGAGGGTTTGAAGCTTTCTTT
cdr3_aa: CASSYSRGFEAFF

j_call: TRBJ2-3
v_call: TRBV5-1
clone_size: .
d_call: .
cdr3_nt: TGCGCCAGCAGCTTGGGGCGGAGGGGGCTTCTCCGCACAGATACGCAGTATTTT
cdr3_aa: CASSLGRRGLLRTDTQYF

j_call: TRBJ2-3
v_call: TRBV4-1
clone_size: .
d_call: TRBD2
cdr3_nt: TGCGCCAGCAGCCAAGACGGGGGGGCAAACACAGATACGCAGTATTTT
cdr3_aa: CASSQDGGANTDTQYF

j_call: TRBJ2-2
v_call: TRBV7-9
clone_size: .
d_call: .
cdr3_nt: TGTGCCAGCAGCTTAGCGCGACTGAACACCGGGGAGCTGTTTTTT
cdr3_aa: CASSLARLNTGELFF

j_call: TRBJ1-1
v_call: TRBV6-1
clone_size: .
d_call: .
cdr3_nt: TGTGCCAGCATTCGGGAACCGGCGGACACTGAAGCTTTCTTT
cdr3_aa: CASIREPADTEAFF

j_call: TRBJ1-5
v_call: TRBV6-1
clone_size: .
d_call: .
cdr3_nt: TGTGCCAGCAGTGAAAGGTGGGGCAGCTTCGATCAGCCCCAGCATTTT
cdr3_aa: CASSERWGSFDQPQHF

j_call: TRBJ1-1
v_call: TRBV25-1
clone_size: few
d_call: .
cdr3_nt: TGTGCCAGCAGCCCTGGTACTGAAGCTTTCTTT
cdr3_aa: CASSPGTEAFF

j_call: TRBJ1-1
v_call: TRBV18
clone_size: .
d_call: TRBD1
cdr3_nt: TGTGCCAGCTCACCCCGTATGGAGGGGGCCACTGAAGCTTTCTTT
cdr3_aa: CASSPRMEGATEAFF

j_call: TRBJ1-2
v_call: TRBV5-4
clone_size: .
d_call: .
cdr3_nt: TGTGCCAGCAGCTTGGAGGCGGTACAAGGCTACACCTTC
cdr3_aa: CASSLEAVQGYTF

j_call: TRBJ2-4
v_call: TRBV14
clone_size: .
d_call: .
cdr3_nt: TGTGCCAGCAGCCAAGAAGGGGCCGCTAAAAACATTCAGTACTTC
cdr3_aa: CASSQEGAAKNIQYF

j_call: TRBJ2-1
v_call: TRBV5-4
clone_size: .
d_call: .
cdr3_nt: TGTGCCAGCAGCTTGGATTCAAGCGGAGCGTACAATGAGCAGTTCTTC
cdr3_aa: CASSLDSSGAYNEQFF

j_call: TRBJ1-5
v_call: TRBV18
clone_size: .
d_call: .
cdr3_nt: TGTGCCAGCTCACCGGGGGGATTGGGTAGCAATCAGCCCCAGCATTTT
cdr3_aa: CASSPGGLGSNQPQHF

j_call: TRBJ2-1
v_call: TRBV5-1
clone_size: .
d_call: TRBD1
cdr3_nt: TGCGCCAGCAGTGTACAGGGGGCAGAAGATGAGCAGTTCTTC
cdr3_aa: CASSVQGAEDEQFF

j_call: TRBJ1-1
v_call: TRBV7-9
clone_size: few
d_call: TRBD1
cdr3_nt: TGTGCCAGCAGGGGTGGGGGACAGCCTAACACTGAAGCTTTCTTT
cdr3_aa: CASRGGGQPNTEAFF

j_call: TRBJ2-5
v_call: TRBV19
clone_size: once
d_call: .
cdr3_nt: TGTGCCAGTAGTATAAGCGGCACCTTCTACCAAGAGACCCAGTACTTC
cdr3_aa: CASSISGTFYQETQYF

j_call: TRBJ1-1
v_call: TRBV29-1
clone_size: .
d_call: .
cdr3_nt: TGCAGCGTTGATGGGGGGAGGACTGAAGCTTTCTTT
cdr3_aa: CSVDGGRTEAFF

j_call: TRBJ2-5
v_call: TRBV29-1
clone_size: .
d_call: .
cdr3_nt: TGCAGCGTTGCAGGGGCTCAAGAGACCCAGTACTTC
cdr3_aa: CSVAGAQETQYF

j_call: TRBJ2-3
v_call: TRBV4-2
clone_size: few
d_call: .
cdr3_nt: TGTGCCAGCAGCCAAGTAGGAGATACGCAGTATTTT
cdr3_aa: CASSQVGDTQYF

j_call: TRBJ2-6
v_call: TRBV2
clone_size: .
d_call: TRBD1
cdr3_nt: TGTGCCAGCAGTGAATGGGGACAGGGATCGGGTAGGGCCAACGTCCTGACTTTC
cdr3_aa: CASSEWGQGSGRANVLTF

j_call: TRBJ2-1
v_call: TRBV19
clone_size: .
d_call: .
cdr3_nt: TGTGCCAGTAGTTCGTGGGAGGGGGGATACAATGAGCAGTTCTTC
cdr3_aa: CASSSWEGGYNEQFF

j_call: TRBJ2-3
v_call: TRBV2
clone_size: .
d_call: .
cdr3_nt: TGTGCCAGCAGTGAACGGCGGGATGGCTCAGATACGCAGTATTTT
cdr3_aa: CASSERRDGSDTQYF

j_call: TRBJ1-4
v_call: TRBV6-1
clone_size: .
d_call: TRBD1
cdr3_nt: TGTGCCAGCAGTAACTGGGACAGGGGCAAAGAAAAACTGTTTTTT
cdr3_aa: CASSNWDRGKEKLFF

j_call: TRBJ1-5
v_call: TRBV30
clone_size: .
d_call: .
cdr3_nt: TGTGCCTGGAGCGCAGGAGTTACCAATCAGCCCCAGCATTTT
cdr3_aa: CAWSAGVTNQPQHF

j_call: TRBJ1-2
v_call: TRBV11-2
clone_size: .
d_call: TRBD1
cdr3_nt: TGTGCCAGCAGCCCGTCGGGAGGGACAGCTACACCCTTAGGCACCTTC
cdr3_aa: CASSPSGGTATPLGTF

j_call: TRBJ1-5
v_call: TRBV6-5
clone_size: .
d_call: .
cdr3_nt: TGTGCCAGCAGGGCCAGCAATCAGCCCCAGCATTTT
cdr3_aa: CASRASNQPQHF

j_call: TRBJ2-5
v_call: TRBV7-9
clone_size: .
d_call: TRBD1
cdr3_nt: TGTGCCAGCAGCCTCGGGACAGCGCAAGAGACCCAGTACTTC
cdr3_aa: CASSLGTAQETQYF

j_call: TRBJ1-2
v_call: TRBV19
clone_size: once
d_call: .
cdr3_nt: TGTGCCAGTAGTCTAACAGTTGGTGGCTACACCTTC
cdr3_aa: CASSLTVGGYTF

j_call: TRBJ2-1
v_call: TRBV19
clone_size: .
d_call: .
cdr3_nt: TGTGCCAGTAGTCCCTGGGTCGTTGTTCGGCTTGATAGTGAGCAGTTCTTC
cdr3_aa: CASSPWVVVRLDSEQFF

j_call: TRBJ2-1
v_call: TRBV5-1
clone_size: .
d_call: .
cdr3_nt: TGCGCCAGCAGCTTCTGGACTAATGAGCAGTTCTTC
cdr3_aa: CASSFWTNEQFF

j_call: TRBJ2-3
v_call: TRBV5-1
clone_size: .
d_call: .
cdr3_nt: TGCGCCAGCAGCTTAGGTGGGGCGGCAGATACGCAGTATTTT
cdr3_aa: CASSLGGAADTQYF